This T cell receptor (beta chain) comes out of a study of blood T cells in healthy people across ages. Germline V CDR1 and CDR2: SNHLY, FYNNEI. The V segment lost 4 bases and the J segment 5 bases; nucleotides outside the gene matches: 1. This CDR3 comprises 14 residues. The use of a sample-barcoded 5' primer and a J-beta primer mix characterized a second PCR of about 7 to 12 cycles. TCRdb reprocessed the 5' RACE reads via MiXCR and lists one record per CDR3 protein. The profile shows 600,000 to 650,000 distinct CDR3 sequences, roughly 53% of them singletons. The material sequenced was blood. The clonotype was recovered from a man aged 55-75 years in good health. The chain employs TRBV2 and TRBJ2-1; 11 bases fit TRBD2. The DNA of the CDR3 is TGTGCCAGCAGTGGGGGACTAGCGGACAATGAGCAGTTCTTC. It encodes CASSGGLADNEQFF. Full variable domain (remainder filled in from reference TRBV2 and TRBJ2-1): EPEVTQTPSHQVTQMGQEVILRCVPISNHLYFYWYRQILGQKVEFLVSFYNNEISEKSEIFDDQFSVERPDGSNFTLKIRSTKLEDSAMYFCASSGGLADNEQFFGPGTRLTVL.